Many counts were recorded for the clone carrying this T cell receptor (beta chain). Documented time point: after trial treatment. Treatment indicated: LDRT plus nivolumab, ipilimumab, low-dose cyclophosphamide and aspirin (RACIN trial). The CDR3 is 17 amino acids. This entry belongs to a study of low-dose radiotherapy and immunotherapy resistance in tumors. Background on the study: With fractions of 0.5 Gy given every 2 weeks, Cohort 1 accumulated a total of 6.5 Gy. 1 Gy per fraction was delivered to Cohort 2 every two weeks, for 13 Gy total over 26 weeks. Oral aspirin at 300 mg was taken daily by patients for four cycles, beginning on cycle 1 day 1.

The authors ran around 20 PCR cycles to amplify TCRs with a constant-region primer and V-primer adapter. Isolated mRNA underwent amplification by in vitro transcription. In TCRdb, the reads were re-called with MiXCR into one record per CDR3 protein. This table has 50,000 or so distinct CDR3 sequences, approximately 33% appearing once. This material consisted of PBMCs, taken after low-dose radiotherapy plus immunotherapy. The origin of this receptor is a male donor with rectosigmoid adenocarcinoma. The chain couples TRBV21-1 to TRBJ2-1; TRBD1, the D gene given by the table, was not confirmed from the DNA. TRBV21-1 is classified as a pseudogene. CDR3 sequence: CASTQNSGGGLDNEQFF. In DNA form, the CDR3 reads TGTGCCAGCACCCAAAATTCGGGCGGGGGTCTAGACAATGAGCAGTTCTTC.